Below are 21 T cell receptor beta chains sequenced from a single sample in a study of breast tumors, draining lymph nodes, adjacent tissues. TCRdb ran MiXCR on the multiplex PCR reads and lists one entry per CDR3 protein. The sample consists of about 150,000 distinct CDR3 sequences, approximately 20% of them appearing once. Breast cancer patients provided tissue from their axillary draining lymph nodes. Specimen: axillary lymph node tissue. The receptors here all came from a female donor with breast cancer. Some clones in this sample may be carry-over from other donors' samples.

This clonotype came up many times. The V gene is TRBV20-1, the J gene TRBJ2-1; 13 bases agree with TRBD2. Per germline, CDR1 DFQATT and CDR2 SNEGSKA (reference sequence). V was clipped by 5 bases and J by 5 bases; unmatched bases: 6. The CDR3 length is 15 residues. The CDR3 DNA is TGCAGTGCTCTTGGACTAGCGGGAGAAGACAATGAGCAGTTCTTC. It is translated as CSALGLAGEDNEQFF.

The chain carries TRBV28 and TRBJ2-1, with 8 nucleotides matching TRBD2. Germline V CDR1 and CDR2: MDHEN, SYDVKM. The trim removed 6 bases at V and 4 bases at J, leaving 11 bases unmatched. The CDR3 is 16 amino acids. In DNA, the CDR3 is TGTGCCAGCAGCCCGGGGGGGAGGGGTCAGTACAATGAGCAGTTCTTC. This encodes CASSPGGRGQYNEQFF.

This clonotype was found many times. Here the CDR3 reads CASSPSGSSSGELFF. CDR3 nucleotide sequence: TGTGCCAGCAGTCCTAGCGGGAGTTCTTCCGGGGAGCTGTTTTTT. The chain links TRBV6-7 to TRBJ2-2, with 10 bases fitting TRBD2. TRBV6-7 is marked as an open reading frame, function uncertain. J was trimmed by 6 bases and V by 5 bases; bases with no gene match: 6. The CDR3 is 15 amino acids.

At least ten counts were recorded for this clonotype. The chain carries TRBV5-5 and TRBJ1-4; 7 positions agree with TRBD1. J lost 6 bases, V lost 4 bases, and 6 bases had no gene match. The CDR3 is 14 amino acids. The germline V gene has CDR1 SGHKS and CDR2 YYEKEE (reference sequence). The CDR3 DNA is TGTGCCAGCAGCACGACAGGGTCACATGAAAAACTGTTTTTT. As protein: CASSTTGSHEKLFF.

The table lists this clonotype with many counts. The gene calls are TRBV11-3 and TRBJ2-1; the D is unclear. Trimming stripped 1 base from V and 6 bases from J, with 10 bases between. CDR1 is SGHNT, CDR2 YENEEA, per germline. CDR3 length equals 14 residues. The CDR3 protein is CASSLVPGSNEQFF. The CDR3, as DNA: TGTGCCAGCAGCTTAGTCCCGGGCAGCAATGAGCAGTTCTTC. Looking up the rest from reference TRBV11-3 and TRBJ2-1 gives the full variable domain: EAGVVQSPRYKIIEKKQPVAFWCNPISGHNTLYWYLQNLGQGPELLIRYENEEAVDDSQLPKDRFSAERLKGVDSTLKIQPAELGDSAVYLCASSLVPGSNEQFFGPGTRLTVL.

The table lists this clonotype with a count of one. A much larger clone lies a single base off, so this may be a read error. This chain links TRBV25-1 with TRBJ2-5; the match to TRBD1 covers 9 bases. Germline trimming cut 6 bases from V and 1 base from J; bases unmatched to any gene: 6. This CDR3 region has 15 residues. In germline, CDR1 is MGHDK, CDR2 SYGVNS. CDR3 coding DNA: TGTGCCAGCAGCCCACAGGGGGCCCGCCAAGAGACCCAGTACTTC. This sequence encodes CASSPQGARQETQYF.

This clonotype was detected ten times or more. The rearrangement links TRBV5-6 to TRBJ2-1, with 7 nucleotides matching TRBD2. Trimming cost V 9 bases and J 0 bases; bases outside gene matches: 6. The CDR3 contains 14 residues. Per the germline V gene, CDR1 is SGHDT and CDR2 is YYEEEE. The CDR3 coding sequence is TGTGCCACCTCTAGCGGTTCCTCCTACAATGAGCAGTTCTTC. This gives the protein CATSSGSSYNEQFF.

Many counts were recorded for this clonotype. The CDR3 nucleotides read TGTGCCACCAGCAGAGTGCTAGGGAGCTCCTACGAGCAGTACTTC. Its protein is CATSRVLGSSYEQYF. The chain couples TRBV15 to TRBJ2-7; a possible D gene is TRBD2 (5 bases). This CDR3 is built from 15 residues. Trimming removed 1 base from V and 0 bases from J, with 10 bases in between. Looked up from germline, CDR1 is LNHNV and CDR2 is YYDKDF (reference sequence).

The table lists this clonotype with a count of one. This may come from a read error, since a much larger clone is one base off. V and J are TRBV5-6 and TRBJ2-7, with TRBD2 matching over 9 bases. The CDR3 covers 13 residues. With 4 bases clipped from V and 7 bases from J, the junction kept 6 bases outside the gene matches. From germline, CDR1 is SGHDT and CDR2 YYEEEE. CDR3 bases: TGTGCCAGCAGCGGGGGACTAGCTAATGAGCAGTACTTC. Protein: CASSGGLANEQYF.

To note about this clonotype: Lacking the conserved final phenylalanine or tryptophan, this CDR3 likely reflects a read error. The chain is built from TRBV20-1 and TRBJ2-5; D possibly uses TRBD1 or TRBD2 (6 bases each). The V end lost 0 bases, the J end lost 5 bases, and 10 bases lay between the germline ends. Per the germline V gene, CDR1 is DFQATT and CDR2 is SNEGSKA (reference sequence). There are 13 residues in the CDR3. The CDR3 nucleotides read TGCAGTGCTAGAGATCAGGGGAGGGAGACCCAGTACCTC. It encodes CSARDQGRETQYL.

Comments on this clonotype: A much larger clone sits a single nucleotide away, making a read error possible. The gene calls are TRBV20-1 and TRBJ2-7; 12 nucleotides agree with TRBD2. CDR3 length equals 16 residues. The J segment lost 2 bases and the V segment lost 2 bases, leaving 7 bases of the junction unmatched. Germline V gene lookup returns CDR1 DFQATT and CDR2 SNEGSKA (reference sequence). The CDR3: CSARSRTSGNAYEQYF. As DNA, the CDR3 is TGCAGTGCTAGATCCCGGACTAGCGGGAACGCCTACGAGCAGTACTTC.

This clonotype was detected ten times or more. J is TRBJ2-1 and V is TRBV11-3; 11 positions agree with TRBD1. J gave up 4 bases and V 5 bases, and 10 bases lay outside the gene matches. The CDR3 has 17 amino acids. Germline assignment: CDR1 SGHNT and CDR2 YENEEA. CDR3 coding DNA: TGTGCCAGCAGCCCCCTCGCTGGACAGGGGGCTTACAATGAGCAGTTCTTC. Its protein is CASSPLAGQGAYNEQFF.

This clonotype was recorded at least ten times. This chain uses TRBV20-1 with TRBJ1-6; 10 nucleotides line up with TRBD1. The ends lost 3 bases at V and 8 bases at J; junction bases unmatched: 7. The CDR3 runs to 15 residues. Germline CDR1 reads DFQATT; CDR2 reads SNEGSKA (reference sequence). The CDR3 loop reads CSARDRQGAHSPLHF. The DNA for the CDR3 is TGCAGTGCTAGGGATAGACAGGGGGCGCATTCACCCCTCCACTTT.

The chain has TRBV28 and TRBJ1-2; D might be TRBD1 (5 bases). Trimming removed 0 bases from V and 3 bases from J, with 8 bases in between. Germline values: CDR1 MDHEN, CDR2 SYDVKM. The CDR3 has 14 amino acids. CDR3 loop: CASSLWGVYYGYTF. The DNA for the CDR3 is TGTGCCAGCAGTTTATGGGGGGTGTACTATGGCTACACCTTC.

This clonotype occurred many times. The V call is TRBV10-2, the J call TRBJ1-2; D perhaps matches TRBD1 (5 bases). Germline CDR1 WSHSY, CDR2 SAAADI. Trimming removed 6 bases at V and 0 bases at J, with 11 bases between. This CDR3 is built from 14 residues. CDR3 in amino acids: CASRKDTSNYGYTF. As DNA, the CDR3 is TGCGCCAGCAGAAAGGACACTTCTAACTATGGCTACACCTTC.

This clonotype was found many times. Sequence at one end of the junction differs from germline and may be a read error. DNA of the CDR3: TGTACCAGCAGTTACACGGTGGGCAGGTCAGATACGCAGTATTTT. Protein: CTSSYTVGRSDTQYF. The chain combines TRBV6-2 or TRBV6-3 with TRBJ2-3; D remains unclear. CDR1 and CDR2 (germline): MNHEY, SVGEGT. This CDR3 is 15 amino acids long.

Worth noting for this clonotype: Given a much more abundant clone one base away, this may be a read error. The chain employs TRBV7-9 and TRBJ2-1; 13 bases align to TRBD2. The CDR3 sequence is 16 residues long. The germline gives CDR1 SEHNR, CDR2 FQNEAQ (reference sequence). The DNA of the CDR3 is TGTGCCAGCAGCTGGACTAGCGGGAGCTCCTACAATGAGCAGCTCTTC. It translates to CASSWTSGSSYNEQLF.

This clonotype was seen more than once but under ten times. The V and J genes are TRBV5-8 and TRBJ2-1; 7 bases match TRBD1. CDR1 and CDR2 (germline): SGHTS, YDEGEE. With 4 bases clipped from V and 4 bases from J, the junction kept 8 bases outside the gene matches. The CDR3 has 15 amino acids. The CDR3 region is CASSRPGQSYNEQFF. CDR3 bases: TGTGCCAGCAGCCGGCCGGGACAGTCATACAATGAGCAGTTCTTC. The whole variable domain, filled in from reference TRBV5-8 and TRBJ2-1, reads EAGVTQSPTHLIKTRGQQATLRCSPISGHTSVYWYQQALGLGLQFLLWYDEGEERNRGNFPPRFSGRQFPNYSSELNVNALELEDSALYLCASSRPGQSYNEQFFGPGTRLTVL.

The sample holds many counts of this clonotype. The V gene is TRBV6-5, the J gene TRBJ2-1; TRBD2 is a possible D gene (6 bases). This CDR3 contains 15 residues. Germline CDR1 MNHEY, CDR2 SVGAGI. With 2 bases removed from V and 5 bases from J, the gap between germline ends came to 13 bases. The CDR3 coding sequence is TGTGCCAGCAGTTACCGGTTTAGCGGACACAATGAGCAGTTCTTC. Translated, it gives CASSYRFSGHNEQFF.

J is TRBJ2-2 and V is TRBV7-3; perhaps D is TRBD1 or TRBD2 (6 bases each). From germline, CDR1 is SGHTA and CDR2 FQGTGA. The CDR3 loop spans 19 amino acids. V lost 1 base and J lost 5, with 23 bases in between. CDR3 residues: CASSLKGLLGGFGTGELFF. CDR3 DNA sequence: TGTGCCAGCAGCTTAAAAGGATTGTTGGGGGGCTTTGGGACCGGGGAGCTGTTTTTT.

This clonotype came up many times. The rearrangement joins TRBV5-6 to TRBJ2-5; tentative D call: TRBD1 (7 bases). This CDR3 contains 15 residues. Germline V gives CDR1 SGHDT, CDR2 YYEEEE. Trimming pared 3 bases from V and 3 bases from J, leaving 15 bases between. The CDR3 loop is CASSWGAGTEETQYF. DNA for the CDR3: TGTGCCAGCAGCTGGGGGGCCGGGACAGAAGAGACCCAGTACTTC.